The 7 T cell receptor beta chains in this list originate from one sample, sequenced in a study of cytomegalovirus exposure and HLA in healthy donors. Clones were read by immunoSEQ multiplex PCR, and TCRdb kept only the in-frame ones, dropping some. Of 140,000 or so clones detected, roughly 87% appear once; the ten largest clones hold 4.5%. Sequenced: PBMCs. The source is a man aged 18-30 years in good health and CMV-seropositive.

This clone was recorded only once. The rearrangement uses TRBV5-1 and TRBJ2-1, with a weak D call TRBD1 (5 bases). This CDR3 comprises 16 residues. Germline assignment: CDR1 SGHRS and CDR2 YFSETQ. The V gene lost 5 bases and the J gene lost 3 bases, with 18 bases spanning the gap. The CDR3 region has the DNA TGCGCCAGCAGTCACGGACACATCGCGAACTACAATGAGCAGTTCTTC. Translation gives CASSHGHIANYNEQFF.

V gene TRBV27 combines with J gene TRBJ2-3, with 7 bases identical to TRBD2. Losses at the gene ends were 5 bases for V and 0 bases for J; bases not matched to a gene: 14. Per germline, CDR1 MNHEY and CDR2 SMNVEV (reference sequence). The CDR3 sequence is 18 residues long. CDR3 loop: CASSVVSGGPSSTDTQYF. The CDR3 nucleotides are TGTGCCAGCAGTGTAGTTTCGGGAGGACCTTCTAGCACAGATACGCAGTATTTT.

The chain carries TRBV15 and TRBJ2-5; no definite D call. Trimming stripped 0 bases from V and 3 bases from J, with 8 bases between. CDR1 LNHNV and CDR2 YYDKDF come from the germline V gene (reference sequence). This CDR3 is built from 14 residues. CDR3 amino acids: CATSRDRTEETQYF. The DNA for the CDR3 is TGTGCCACCAGCAGAGATCGTACGGAAGAGACCCAGTACTTC.

The chain uses TRBV7-9 and TRBJ2-2; 12 bases agree with TRBD1. This CDR3 spans 15 amino acids. V dropped 5 bases and J dropped 7; count of bases not matched to a gene: 5. The germline V gene has CDR1 SEHNR and CDR2 FQNEAQ (reference sequence). The CDR3 DNA follows: TGTGCCAGCAGCGACCGGGACAGGGGGCACGGGGAGCTGTTTTTT. Its protein product is CASSDRDRGHGELFF.

This clone appeared once. The genes are TRBV7-9 and TRBJ1-1; D is unclear. This CDR3 has 12 residues. Germline V gene sequence: CDR1 SEHNR, CDR2 FQNEAQ (reference sequence). With 3 bases removed from V and 11 bases from J, the gap between germline ends came to 13 bases. This CDR3 reads CASSFQLSGAFF. The CDR3 bases are TGTGCCAGCAGCTTCCAACTCTCCGGGGCTTTCTTT.

The chain has TRBV27 and TRBJ1-2, with 7 positions matching TRBD1. Germline trimming cut 0 bases from V and 1 base from J; bases unmatched to any gene: 5. This CDR3 contains 16 residues. The V gene's germline CDR1 is MNHEY and CDR2 SMNVEV (reference sequence). The CDR3 here is CASSLSRDRSNYGYTF. The CDR3 nucleotides are TGTGCCAGCAGTTTATCGAGGGACAGAAGTAACTATGGCTACACCTTC.

The chain recombines TRBV6-1 with TRBJ1-1; no definite D call. V dropped 8 bases and J dropped 7 bases, with 14 bases sitting between them. The V gene's germline CDR1 is MNHNS and CDR2 SASEGT. The CDR3 contains 12 residues. CDR3 coding DNA: TGTGCCAGCCGGAGGGCGGAGGATGAAGCTTTCTTT. This gives the protein CASRRAEDEAFF.